Described below is a single T cell receptor beta chain sequence and its context. Primers for the PCR totalled 60 Vbeta and 13 Jbeta. The protocol was immunoSEQ multiplex PCR, while the TCRdb copy is restricted to in-frame clones and leaves out a portion. This sample carries about 94,000 clones, 7.5% to 8.5% of them seen once, and the ten largest clones take about 2.3%. This specimen belongs to a study of cytomegalovirus exposure and HLA in healthy donors. Every donor was a healthy person donating bone marrow. Sequencing was done on a sample of PBMCs. The TCR sequence derives from a man in his fifties in good health and CMV-seronegative.

The CDR3 nucleotides are TGTGCCATAAGACCGACTAGCGGGAGGTTCTACGAGCAGTACTTC. Protein sequence: CAIRPTSGRFYEQYF. The gene calls are TRBV19 and TRBJ2-7; 13 bases are shared with TRBD2. CDR1 LNHDA and CDR2 SQIVND come from the germline V gene (reference sequence). After removal of 10 bases from V and 3 bases from J, the junction contained 9 bases not matched to a gene. This CDR3 is built from 15 residues.